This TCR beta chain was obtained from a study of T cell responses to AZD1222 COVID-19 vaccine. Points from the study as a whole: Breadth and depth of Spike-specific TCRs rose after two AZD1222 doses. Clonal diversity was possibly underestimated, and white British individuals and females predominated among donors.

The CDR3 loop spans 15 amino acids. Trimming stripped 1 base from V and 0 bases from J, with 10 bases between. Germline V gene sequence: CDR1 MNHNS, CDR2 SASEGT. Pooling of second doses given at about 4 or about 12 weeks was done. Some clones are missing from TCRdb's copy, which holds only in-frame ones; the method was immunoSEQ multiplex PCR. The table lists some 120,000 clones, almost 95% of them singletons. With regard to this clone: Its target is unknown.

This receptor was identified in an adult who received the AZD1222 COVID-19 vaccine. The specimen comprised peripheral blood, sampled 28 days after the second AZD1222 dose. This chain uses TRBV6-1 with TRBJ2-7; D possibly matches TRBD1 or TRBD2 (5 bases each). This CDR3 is CASSEVGGRSYEQYF. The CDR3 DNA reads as TGTGCCAGCAGTGAAGTTGGGGGACGCTCCTACGAGCAGTACTTC.